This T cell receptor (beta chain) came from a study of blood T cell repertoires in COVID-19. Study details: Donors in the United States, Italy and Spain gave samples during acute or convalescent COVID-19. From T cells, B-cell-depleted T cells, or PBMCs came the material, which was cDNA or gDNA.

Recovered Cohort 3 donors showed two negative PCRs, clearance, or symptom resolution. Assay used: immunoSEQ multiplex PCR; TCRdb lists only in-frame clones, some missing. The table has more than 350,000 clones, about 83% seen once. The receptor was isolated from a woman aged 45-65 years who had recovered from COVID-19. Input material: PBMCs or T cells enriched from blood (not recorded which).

The CDR3 protein is CASRADRDIQYF. In DNA form, the CDR3 reads TGTGCCAGCAGGGCTGACAGGGACATTCAGTACTTC. The chain recombines TRBV2 with TRBJ2-4; 7 bases align to TRBD1. The germline V gene has CDR1 SNHLY and CDR2 FYNNEI. This CDR3 is 12 amino acids long. The V gene end was trimmed by 6 bases and the J gene end by 8 bases; junction bases not matched to a gene: 4.